This paragraph covers one T cell receptor beta chain sequence. Using immunoSEQ multiplex PCR, the repertoire was profiled, and TCRdb retains in-frame clones only, with some absent. The sample holds 150,000 to 200,000 clones, about 86% seen once. This record belongs to a study of blood T cell repertoires in COVID-19. Study-level information: There were acute and convalescent COVID-19 samples, and they came from the United States, Italy and Spain.

This CDR3 is built from 15 residues. Germline CDR1 and CDR2: KGHDR and SFDVKD. The ends were cut back, 5 bases at V and 7 bases at J, with 17 bases in the middle. Sequencing input: peripheral blood. This TCR came from a woman in her 70s with COVID-19, enrolled during active disease. The rearrangement links TRBV24-1 to TRBJ2-1; D not certain. The chain's CDR3 is CATSAYRNSINEQFF. The CDR3 DNA sequence: TGTGCCACCAGTGCGTATCGCAACTCGATTAATGAGCAGTTCTTC.